The clone carrying this T cell receptor (beta chain) was detected once. The data were produced by immunoSEQ multiplex PCR, yet TCRdb's version contains in-frame clones alone and is incomplete. Seen here are 80,000 or so clones, over 70% observed once, and the top ten hold more than 10%. The germline V gene encodes CDR1 SGHTA and CDR2 FQGTGA. V shed 5 bases and J shed 1 base, with 8 bases lying between them. The CDR3 consists of 13 residues. This sample is drawn from a study of blood T cell repertoires in COVID-19. The J gene is TRBJ2-5, the V gene TRBV7-3, with D tentatively TRBD1 (6 bases). Sample: peripheral blood. This sequence originates from a man of 80 years or more with acute or convalescent COVID-19. The CDR3 nucleotides are TGTGCCAGCAGCCTACAGGGCCAAGAGACCCAGTACTTC. This gives the protein CASSLQGQETQYF.